The sequence of this T cell receptor beta chain was determined in a study of T cell repertoires in cytomegalovirus infection. Study summary: Recently identified HLA-C-restricted CMV epitopes and well-studied HLA-B-restricted CMV epitopes were used by the study. Public TCR beta signatures provided an indication of both CMV infection and a matching HLA type.

Comments on this clonotype: What it binds is not known.

CDR1 and CDR2 from the germline V gene are MNHEY and SVGAGI. The length of the CDR3 is 14 residues. V lost 5 bases to trimming and J lost 4 bases, with 14 bases between them. MiXCR, run by TCRdb on the reads, gives a single entry per CDR3 protein. Here the sample spans fewer than 70,000 distinct CDR3 sequences, more than 25% being singletons. This material consisted of CD8+ T cells from cultured PBMCs, taken from culture after CMV antigen stimulation. This chain connects TRBV6-5 to TRBJ1-1; D gene uncertain. The origin of this receptor is a human donor in good health (CMV status not recorded). Some clones in this sample may be carry-over from other donors' samples. The CDR3 is CASSQEGLGTEAFF. The CDR3 nucleotides are TGTGCCAGCAGTCAAGAGGGCCTTGGCACTGAAGCTTTCTTT.